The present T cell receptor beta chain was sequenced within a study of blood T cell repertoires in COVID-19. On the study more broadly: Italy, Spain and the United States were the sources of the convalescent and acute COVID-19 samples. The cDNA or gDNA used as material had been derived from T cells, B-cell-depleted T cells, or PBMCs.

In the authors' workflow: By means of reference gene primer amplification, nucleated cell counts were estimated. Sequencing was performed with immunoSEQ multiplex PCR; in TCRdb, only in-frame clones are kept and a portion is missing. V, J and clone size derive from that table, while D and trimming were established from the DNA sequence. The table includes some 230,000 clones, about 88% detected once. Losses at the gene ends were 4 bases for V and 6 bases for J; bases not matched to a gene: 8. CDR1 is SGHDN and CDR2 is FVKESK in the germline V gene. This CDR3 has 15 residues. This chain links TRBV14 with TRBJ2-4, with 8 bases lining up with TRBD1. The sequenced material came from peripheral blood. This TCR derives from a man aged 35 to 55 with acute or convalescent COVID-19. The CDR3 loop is CASSPLGTGGNIQYF. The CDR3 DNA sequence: TGTGCCAGCAGCCCGCTAGGGACAGGCGGAAACATTCAGTACTTC.